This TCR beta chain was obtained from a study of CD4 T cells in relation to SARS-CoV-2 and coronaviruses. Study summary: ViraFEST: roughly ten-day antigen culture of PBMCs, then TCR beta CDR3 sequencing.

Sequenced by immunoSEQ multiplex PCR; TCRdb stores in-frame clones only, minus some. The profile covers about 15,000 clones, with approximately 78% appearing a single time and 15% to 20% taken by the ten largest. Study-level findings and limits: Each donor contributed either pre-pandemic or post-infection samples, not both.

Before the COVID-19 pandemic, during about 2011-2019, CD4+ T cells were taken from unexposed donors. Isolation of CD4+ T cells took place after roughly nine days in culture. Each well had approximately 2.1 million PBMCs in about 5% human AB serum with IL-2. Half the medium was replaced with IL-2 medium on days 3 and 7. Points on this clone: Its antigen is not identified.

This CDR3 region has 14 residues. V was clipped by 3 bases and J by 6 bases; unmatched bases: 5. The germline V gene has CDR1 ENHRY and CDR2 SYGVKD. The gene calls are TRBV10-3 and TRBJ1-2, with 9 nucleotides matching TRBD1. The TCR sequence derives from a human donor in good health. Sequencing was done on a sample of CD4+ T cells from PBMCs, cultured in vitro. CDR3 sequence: CAISDLTGGHGYTF. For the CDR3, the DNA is TGTGCCATCAGTGACTTGACAGGGGGGCATGGCTACACCTTC.